The next 4 T cell receptor beta chains were all read from a single sample in a study of CD8 T cells in ankylosing spondylitis. General study results and limits: Characteristic, it appeared, of ankylosing spondylitis blood was a TCR beta motif of about eight highly homologous variants.

Which antigens these TCRs recognize remains unknown. TCRdb itself ran the 5' RACE reads through MiXCR, one entry per CDR3 protein. The table lists around 770,000 distinct CDR3 sequences, roughly 10% of them singletons. Sample: blood, either unsorted or a sorted T cell fraction (not recorded which). These receptors were collected from a male donor with ankylosing spondylitis.

CDR3 sequence (DNA): TGTGCCAGCAGCCAAGATTCAGGGGGCTTTATTGGTGGCTACACCTTC. Residues: CASSQDSGGFIGGYTF. The chain combines TRBV4-2 with TRBJ1-2, with TRBD1 identical over 8 bases. This CDR3 spans 16 amino acids. With V trimmed by 0 bases and J by 7 bases, 10 bases remained unmatched. Germline V gives CDR1 LGHNA, CDR2 YNFKEQ.

This clonotype was picked up many times. V and J are TRBV6-5 and TRBJ1-4, with 7 bases matching TRBD1. The CDR3 is made up of 15 amino acids. The ends lost 1 base at V and 5 bases at J; junction bases unmatched: 4. From germline, CDR1 is MNHEY and CDR2 SVGAGI. Here the CDR3 DNA reads TGTGCCAGCAGTTACTTGGGACAGCCGAATGAAAAACTGTTTTTT. Amino acid sequence: CASSYLGQPNEKLFF.

This clonotype was counted between two and nine times. The chain employs TRBV6-1 and TRBJ1-5, with unresolved D. Germline V CDR1 and CDR2: MNHNS, SASEGT. This CDR3 is built from 14 residues. The V end was cut by 6 bases, the J end by 7 bases, with 16 bases between. The CDR3 DNA reads as TGTGCCAGCAGCTCCCTCCCGCCTGGACAGCCCCAGCATTTT. Amino acids: CASSSLPPGQPQHF.

This clonotype has a handful of counts. J is TRBJ2-2 and V is TRBV7-8; no definite D call. Between the trimmed V and J ends, which lost 1 base and 4 bases, there was a span of 10 bases. Germline loops: CDR1 SGHVS, CDR2 FQNEAQ. The CDR3 has 15 residues. Here the CDR3 DNA reads TGTGCCAGCAGCTTAGTGAAGGGATTCACCGGGGAGCTGTTTTTT. Amino acids: CASSLVKGFTGELFF.